The 7 T cell receptor beta chains presented below share a single source sample, sequenced in a study of cytomegalovirus exposure and HLA in healthy donors. Assay used: immunoSEQ multiplex PCR; TCRdb lists only in-frame clones, some missing. The sample has approximately 54,000 clones; approximately 89% are singletons. Sequenced material: PBMCs. These receptors all come from a woman aged 18-29 years in good health and CMV-seropositive.

The chain carries TRBV4-3 and TRBJ2-7; D is unresolved. Trimming took off 0 bases at V and 4 bases at J, with 13 bases between the two ends. CDR1 is LGHNA and CDR2 is YSLEER in the germline V gene. The CDR3 is made up of 15 amino acids. The CDR3 spells CASSQEVTELYEQYF. CDR3 DNA: TGCGCCAGCAGCCAAGAAGTAACGGAGTTATACGAGCAGTACTTC.

This chain connects TRBV11-2 to TRBJ2-5; TRBD2 agrees at 11 bases. Germline V gives CDR1 SGHAT, CDR2 FQNNGV. The CDR3 is 17 residues long. V was pared by 1 base and J by 2 bases, with 6 bases of the junction left unmatched. CDR3 bases: TGTGCCAGCAGCTTAGGGAGGCTAGCGGGGGGACAAGAGACCCAGTACTTC. It translates to CASSLGRLAGGQETQYF.

The genes are TRBV19 and TRBJ1-1; 10 bases match TRBD1. Trimming at V came to 3 bases and at J to 0 bases, leaving 10 bases not matched to a gene. This CDR3 spans 18 amino acids. The germline V gene encodes CDR1 LNHDA and CDR2 SQIVND (reference sequence). CDR3 in DNA: TGTGCCAGTAGTATTTACGGTCCCGGGACAGGGGTGAACACTGAAGCTTTCTTT. Translating gives CASSIYGPGTGVNTEAFF.

The chain uses TRBV7-9 and TRBJ1-2; unclear D gene. Trimming stripped 5 bases from V and 8 bases from J, with 15 bases between. This CDR3 is 13 amino acids long. The germline gives CDR1 SEHNR, CDR2 FQNEAQ (reference sequence). The CDR3 reads CASSPAGLTGYTF. Written as DNA, the CDR3 is TGTGCCAGCAGCCCCGCCGGTCTAACGGGCTACACCTTC.

The chain recombines TRBV27 with TRBJ1-5, with D perhaps TRBD1 (6 bases). The length of the CDR3 is 13 residues. The V end was cut by 6 bases, the J end by 6 bases, with 12 bases between. Germline V lookup: CDR1 MNHEY, CDR2 SMNVEV (reference sequence). The CDR3 coding sequence is TGTGCCAGCAGCTCAGGGGTGGTTCAGCCCCAGCATTTT. Protein sequence: CASSSGVVQPQHF.

V gene TRBV4-1 combines with J gene TRBJ2-6, with 7 bases aligning to TRBD1. Unmatched junction bases numbered 5, after V lost 0 bases and J lost 0 bases. The germline gives CDR1 MGHRA, CDR2 YSYEKL. The length of the CDR3 is 18 residues. The CDR3 spells CASSQEPGQNSGANVLTF. CDR3 sequence (DNA): TGCGCCAGCAGCCAAGAGCCGGGACAGAACTCTGGGGCCAACGTCCTGACTTTC.

The CDR3 region has the DNA TGTGCCAGCAGGGTAGGACAGGGGAACACTGAAGCTTTCTTT. This encodes CASRVGQGNTEAFF. The rearrangement uses TRBV2 and TRBJ1-1; TRBD1 matches 8 bases. The CDR3 has 14 amino acids. In germline, CDR1 is SNHLY, CDR2 FYNNEI. Trimming cost V 6 bases and J 1 base; bases outside gene matches: 4.